This record looks at one T cell receptor beta chain sequence and its context. As yet, its antigen is unknown. The data belong to a study of blood T cells in healthy people across ages. General observations from the study: Because sorting was not performed, PBMCs prevented conclusive naive versus antigen-experienced comparison. In these data, TCR beta diversity tracked strongly with naive T cell percentage. Fewer expanded clones and more diversity marked long-lived versus aged donors.

Next came a second PCR, run for about 7 to 12 cycles, which used a sample-barcoded 5' primer along with a J-beta primer mix. MiXCR was run by TCRdb on the 5' RACE reads, yielding one entry per CDR3 protein. The sample contains about 1.7 million distinct CDR3 sequences, 28% of which appear only once. The CDR3 has 13 amino acids. J lost 5 bases, V lost 10 bases, and 8 bases had no gene match. CDR1 is SNHLY, CDR2 FYNNEI, per germline. This receptor was identified in a woman in her thirties in good health. The specimen was blood. The V and J genes are TRBV2 and TRBJ2-1; 7 bases align to TRBD1. For the CDR3, the DNA is TGTGCCACTTCGGACGGACAGGACAATGAGCAGTTCTTC. Residues: CATSDGQDNEQFF.